This section outlines one TCR beta chain sequence together with its context. The antigen is unknown. Germline V gene sequence: CDR1 LGHNA, CDR2 YNFKEQ. The CDR3 contains 18 residues. V was clipped by 0 bases and J by 0 bases; unmatched bases: 9. As to time point: healthy volunteer bleed at 6 weeks. Total RNA extraction was carried out from unfractionated whole blood. The sample comes from a study of human T cells and chemical hapten exposure. The study's findings and limits: TCRs at a frequency above 1 in 1000 stayed unchanged with DPC sensitization.

For the library, individual cDNA molecules each received unique molecular identifiers. TCRdb used MiXCR to reprocess the RACE reads, holding one entry per CDR3 protein. Found here are approximately 79,000 distinct CDR3 sequences, under 10% of them singletons; the top ten hold more than 1.5%. The chain uses TRBV4-2 and TRBJ2-7; 9 bases map to TRBD2. This receptor was obtained from a male donor in good health. Some clones in this sample may be carry-over from other donors' samples. Sequenced sample: whole blood. The CDR3 nucleotides are TGTGCCAGCAGCCAAGATCGGGCTAGCGGGGTCACCTCCTACGAGCAGTACTTC. This translates into CASSQDRASGVTSYEQYF.